A single sample is the source of the 8 T cell receptor beta chains below, sequenced in a study of T cell responses to AZD1222 COVID-19 vaccine. Profiling relied on immunoSEQ multiplex PCR, and the TCRdb table lists in-frame clones only, not all of them. The repertoire holds about 130,000 clones, about 85% seen once, with roughly 4.4% in the top ten. Source: peripheral blood, taken 28 days after the second AZD1222 dose. These receptors all stem from an adult who received the AZD1222 COVID-19 vaccine.

The genes are TRBV10-3 and TRBJ2-5, with TRBD1 identical over 7 bases. CDR1 is ENHRY, CDR2 SYGVKD, per germline. The V segment lost 2 bases and the J segment 4 bases; nucleotides outside the gene matches: 7. The CDR3 has 15 residues. The CDR3 here is CAISEEDRVVETQYF. In DNA form, the CDR3 reads TGTGCCATCAGTGAGGAAGACAGGGTTGTAGAGACCCAGTACTTC.

The rearrangement joins TRBV3-1 (or the pseudogene TRBV3-2) to TRBJ1-6, with D hard to call. V dropped 3 bases and J dropped 6 bases, with 6 bases sitting between them. Germline assignment: CDR1 LGHDT and CDR2 YNNKEL (reference sequence). The CDR3 extends over 13 amino acids. CDR3 sequence reads: CASSQQLNSPLHF. CDR3 sequence (DNA): TGTGCCAGCAGCCAGCAGCTTAATTCACCCCTCCACTTT.

The V and J genes are TRBV18 and TRBJ2-7; 9 bases match TRBD1. Germline V CDR1 and CDR2: KGHSH, LQKENI. The CDR3 runs to 14 residues. Trimming at V came to 2 bases and at J to 4 bases, leaving 3 bases not matched to a gene. CDR3 bases: TGTGCCAGCTCACCATTTGGGACAGGGTACGAGCAGTACTTC. Its protein product is CASSPFGTGYEQYF. Full variable domain (remainder filled in from reference TRBV18 and TRBJ2-7): NAGVMQNPRHLVRRRGQEARLRCSPMKGHSHVYWYRQLPEEGLKFMVYLQKENIIDESGMPKERFSAEFPKEGPSILRIQQVVRGDSAAYFCASSPFGTGYEQYFGPGTRLTVT.

V usage is TRBV2 and J usage is TRBJ1-4; D possibly corresponds to TRBD1 (6 bases). CDR1 is SNHLY, CDR2 FYNNEI, per germline. The V gene lost 7 bases and the J gene lost 8 bases, with 11 bases spanning the gap. This CDR3 region has 12 residues. CDR3 loop: CASKGDREKLFF. The CDR3 DNA sequence: TGTGCCAGCAAGGGGGATAGGGAAAAACTGTTTTTT.

This chain links TRBV19 with TRBJ1-5; D is unresolved. The V end lost 3 bases, the J end lost 0 bases, and 9 bases lay between the germline ends. The CDR3 is 15 amino acids. In germline, CDR1 is LNHDA, CDR2 SQIVND (reference sequence). For the CDR3, the DNA is TGTGCCAGTAGTATTCGGAAGGATAGCAATCAGCCCCAGCATTTT. Its translation is CASSIRKDSNQPQHF.

The V and J genes are TRBV11-3 and TRBJ1-1; D is unresolved. Germline V CDR1 and CDR2: SGHNT, YENEEA. V was trimmed by 1 base and J by 0 bases, leaving 9 bases between them. The CDR3 is 15 residues long. The CDR3 loop is CASSLGRGLNTEAFF. The CDR3 DNA is TGTGCCAGCAGCTTAGGGCGGGGATTGAACACTGAAGCTTTCTTT.

This chain connects TRBV28 to TRBJ1-4, with 8 bases fitting TRBD1. The V gene's germline CDR1 is MDHEN and CDR2 SYDVKM. The CDR3 has 18 amino acids. Trimming removed 6 bases from V and 5 bases from J; junction bases left unmatched: 17. Here the CDR3 DNA reads TGTGCCAGCAGCCCAAGGGCACGCGGGACAGGTCGAAATGAAAAACTGTTTTTT. Its translation: CASSPRARGTGRNEKLFF.

The chain links TRBV5-1 to TRBJ2-1, with 7 bases aligning to TRBD1. V trimming: 6 bases; J trimming: 10 bases; junction bases outside the gene matches: 13. Germline lookup yields CDR1 SGHRS and CDR2 YFSETQ. CDR3 length: 14 amino acids. Written as DNA, the CDR3 is TGCGCCAGCACCTCGACAGGGACCACAGAAGAGCAGTTCTTC. Its translation is CASTSTGTTEEQFF.